The clone carrying this TCR beta chain was observed a few times. The CDR3 extends over 15 amino acids. Germline values: CDR1 MNHNY, CDR2 SVGAGI (reference sequence). V trimming: 7 bases; J trimming: 8 bases; junction bases outside the gene matches: 13. The entry originates in a study of beta chain features in type 1 diabetes. Sequenced material consisted of expressed TCRB transcripts (all of the isolated RNA was reverse transcribed). TCRdb's table, derived via immunoSEQ multiplex PCR, lists solely in-frame clones and lacks some. The data contain 300,000 to 350,000 clones, 7.5% to 9% of them singletons.

Sequenced input: central memory CD4+ T cells from blood. The sequence derives from a woman between 18 and 29 years old in good health. V gene TRBV6-6 combines with J gene TRBJ1-4; the match to TRBD1 covers 7 bases. The CDR3 sequence: CASTDWGQGDEKLFF. The CDR3 nucleotides read TGTGCCAGCACGGACTGGGGGCAGGGGGACGAAAAACTGTTTTTT.